This T cell receptor beta chain was captured by sequencing in a study of T-cell reconstitution after alpha-beta-depleted transplantation in children. Study conclusions and caveats: About two months after transplant, alpha-beta T cells reportedly came from several hundred expanded graft clones. Newly generated T cells supplied most T-cell counts and diversity one year post-transplant. Some patients owed their high day-60 TCRbeta diversity to surviving recipient T cells and thymic progenitors.

As concerns this clonotype: Its antigen is as yet unknown.

Preparation of the TCRbeta library involved a method that used unique molecular identifiers. TCRdb itself ran the PCR reads through MiXCR, one entry per CDR3 protein. This sample has about 170,000 distinct CDR3 sequences, with 11% found just once. Germline V CDR1 and CDR2: SNHLY, FYNNEI. V shed 2 bases and J 2 bases; nucleotides not matched to a gene: 6. This CDR3 contains 15 residues. This chain connects TRBV2 to TRBJ2-7; 7 bases fit TRBD2. This receptor was obtained from a boy aged 2 to 9 with acute myeloid leukemia, due to receive a stem cell transplant. The sequencing used PBMCs, collected before TCRalphabeta/CD19-depleted stem cell transplant. CDR3 coding DNA: TGTGCCAGCAGTGAATACCGCGGGGGACCCTACGAGCAGTACTTC. This sequence encodes CASSEYRGGPYEQYF.